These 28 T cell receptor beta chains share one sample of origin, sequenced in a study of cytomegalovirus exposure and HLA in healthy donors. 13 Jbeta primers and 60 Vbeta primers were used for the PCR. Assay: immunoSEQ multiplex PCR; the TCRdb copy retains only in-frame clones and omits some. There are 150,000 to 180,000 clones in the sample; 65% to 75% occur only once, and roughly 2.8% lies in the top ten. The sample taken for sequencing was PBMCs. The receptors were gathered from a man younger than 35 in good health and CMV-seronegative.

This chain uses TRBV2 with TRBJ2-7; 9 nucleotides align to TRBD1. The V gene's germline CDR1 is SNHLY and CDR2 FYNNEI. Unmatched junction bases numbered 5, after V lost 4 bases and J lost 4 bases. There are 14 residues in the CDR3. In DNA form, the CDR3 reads TGTGCCAGCAGTGGGACAGGGGCTCCGTACGAGCAGTACGTC. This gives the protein CASSGTGAPYEQYV.

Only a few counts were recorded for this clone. CDR3 sequence: CASSQLDLAGGRAETQYF. CDR3 bases: TGTGCCAGCAGCCAACTTGACCTAGCGGGGGGGCGAGCCGAGACCCAGTACTTC. The chain combines TRBV4-2 with TRBJ2-5; 12 positions match TRBD2. Trimming removed 2 bases from V and 5 bases from J; junction bases left unmatched: 12. CDR1 is LGHNA, CDR2 YNFKEQ, per germline. CDR3 size: 18 residues.

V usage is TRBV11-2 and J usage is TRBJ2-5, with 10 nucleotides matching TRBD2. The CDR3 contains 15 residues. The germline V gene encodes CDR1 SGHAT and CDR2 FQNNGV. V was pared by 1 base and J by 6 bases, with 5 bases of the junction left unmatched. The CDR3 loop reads CASSLVVSGGKTQYF. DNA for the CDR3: TGTGCCAGCAGCTTAGTGGTTAGCGGGGGGAAGACCCAGTACTTC.

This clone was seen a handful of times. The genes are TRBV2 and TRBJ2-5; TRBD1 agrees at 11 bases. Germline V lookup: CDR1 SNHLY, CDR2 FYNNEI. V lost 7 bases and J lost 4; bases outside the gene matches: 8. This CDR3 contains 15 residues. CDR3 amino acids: CASIEDRGRGETQYF. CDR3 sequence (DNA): TGTGCCAGCATTGAGGACAGGGGGCGAGGAGAGACCCAGTACTTC.

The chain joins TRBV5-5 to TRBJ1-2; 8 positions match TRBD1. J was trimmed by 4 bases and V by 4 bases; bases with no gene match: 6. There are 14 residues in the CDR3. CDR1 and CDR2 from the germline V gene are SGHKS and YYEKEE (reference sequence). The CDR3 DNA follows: TGTGCCAGCAGCCCAGGACAGGGCGGCTATGGCTACACCTTC. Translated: CASSPGQGGYGYTF.

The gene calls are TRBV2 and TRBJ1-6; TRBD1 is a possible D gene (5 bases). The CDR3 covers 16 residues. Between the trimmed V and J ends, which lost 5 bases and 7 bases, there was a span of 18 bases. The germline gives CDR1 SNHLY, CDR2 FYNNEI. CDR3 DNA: TGTGCCAGCAGTTACCAGGGCCCCGTGGGCAATTCACCCCTCCACTTT. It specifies CASSYQGPVGNSPLHF.

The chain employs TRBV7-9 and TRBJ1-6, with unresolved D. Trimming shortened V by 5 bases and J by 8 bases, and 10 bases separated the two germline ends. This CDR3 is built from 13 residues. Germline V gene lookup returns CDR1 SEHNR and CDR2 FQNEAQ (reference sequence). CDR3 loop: CASSLSLDSPLHF. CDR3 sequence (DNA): TGTGCCAGCAGCCTGTCCCTAGATTCACCCCTCCACTTT.

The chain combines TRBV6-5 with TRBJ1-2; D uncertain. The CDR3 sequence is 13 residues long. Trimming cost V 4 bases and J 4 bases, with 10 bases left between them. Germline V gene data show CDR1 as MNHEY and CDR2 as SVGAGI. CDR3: CASSSGGVYGYTF. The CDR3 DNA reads TGTGCCAGCAGTTCTGGAGGAGTCTATGGCTACACCTTC.

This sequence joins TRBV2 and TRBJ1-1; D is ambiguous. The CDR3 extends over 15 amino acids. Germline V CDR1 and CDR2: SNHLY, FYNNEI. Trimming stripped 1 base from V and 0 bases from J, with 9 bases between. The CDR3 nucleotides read TGTGCCAGCAGTGAAGGCTGGGCCATGAACACTGAAGCTTTCTTT. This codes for CASSEGWAMNTEAFF.

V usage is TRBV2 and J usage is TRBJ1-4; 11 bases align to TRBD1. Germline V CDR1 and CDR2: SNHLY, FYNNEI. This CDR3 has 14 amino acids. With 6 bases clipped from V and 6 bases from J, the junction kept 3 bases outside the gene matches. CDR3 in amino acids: CASRRTGGYEKLFF. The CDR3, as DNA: TGTGCCAGCAGAAGGACAGGGGGCTATGAAAAACTGTTTTTT.

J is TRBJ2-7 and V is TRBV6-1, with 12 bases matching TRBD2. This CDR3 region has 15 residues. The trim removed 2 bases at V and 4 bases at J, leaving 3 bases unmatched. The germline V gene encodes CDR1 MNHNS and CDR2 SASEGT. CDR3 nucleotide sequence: TGTGCCAGCAGTGAAAGACTAGCGGGGGCATACGAGCAGTACGTC. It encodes CASSERLAGAYEQYV.

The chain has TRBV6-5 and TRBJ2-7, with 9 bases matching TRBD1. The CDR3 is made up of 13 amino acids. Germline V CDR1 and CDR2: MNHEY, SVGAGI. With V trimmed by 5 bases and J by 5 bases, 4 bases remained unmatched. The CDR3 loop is CASSPRDRDEQYV. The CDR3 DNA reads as TGTGCCAGCAGTCCCCGGGACAGGGACGAGCAGTACGTC.

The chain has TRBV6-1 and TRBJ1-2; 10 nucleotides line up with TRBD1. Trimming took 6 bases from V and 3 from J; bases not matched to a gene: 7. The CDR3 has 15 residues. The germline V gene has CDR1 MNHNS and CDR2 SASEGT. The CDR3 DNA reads TGTGCCAGCAGCGCCCGACAGGGGGCAGACTATGGCTACACCTTC. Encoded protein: CASSARQGADYGYTF.

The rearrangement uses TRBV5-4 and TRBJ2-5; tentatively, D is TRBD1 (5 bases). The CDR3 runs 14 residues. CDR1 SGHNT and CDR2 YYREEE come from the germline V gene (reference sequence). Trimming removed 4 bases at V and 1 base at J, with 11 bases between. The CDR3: CASSTGQAQETQYF. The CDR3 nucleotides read TGTGCCAGCAGCACTGGACAAGCCCAAGAGACCCAGTACTTC.

CDR3 nucleotides: TGCGCCAGCAGCTTGTCGTCAGGGGGCGAAAACTCACCCCTCCACTTT. Residues: CASSLSSGGENSPLHF. The chain has TRBV5-1 and TRBJ1-6, with 8 positions matching TRBD1. The CDR3 covers 16 residues. CDR1 and CDR2 (germline): SGHRS, YFSETQ. The V gene end was trimmed by 1 base and the J gene end by 10 bases; junction bases not matched to a gene: 10. The whole variable domain, remainder taken from reference TRBV5-1 and TRBJ1-6, is KAGVTQTPRYLIKTRGQQVTLSCSPISGHRSVSWYQQTPGQGLQFLFEYFSETQRNKGNFPGRFSGRQFSNSRSEMNVSTLELGDSALYLCASSLSSGGENSPLHFGNGTRLTVT.

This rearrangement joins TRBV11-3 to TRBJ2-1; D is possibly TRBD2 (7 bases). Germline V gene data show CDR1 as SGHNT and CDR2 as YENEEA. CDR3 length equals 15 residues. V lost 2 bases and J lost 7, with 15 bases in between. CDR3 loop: CASSLRGGASNEQFF. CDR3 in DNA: TGTGCCAGCAGCTTACGCGGGGGCGCAAGTAATGAGCAGTTCTTC.

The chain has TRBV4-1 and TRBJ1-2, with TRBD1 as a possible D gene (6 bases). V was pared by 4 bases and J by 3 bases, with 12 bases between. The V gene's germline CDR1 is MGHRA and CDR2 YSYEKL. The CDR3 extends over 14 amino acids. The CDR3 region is CASSPVGAHYGYTF. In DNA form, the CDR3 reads TGCGCCAGCAGCCCGGTGGGGGCCCACTATGGCTACACCTTC.

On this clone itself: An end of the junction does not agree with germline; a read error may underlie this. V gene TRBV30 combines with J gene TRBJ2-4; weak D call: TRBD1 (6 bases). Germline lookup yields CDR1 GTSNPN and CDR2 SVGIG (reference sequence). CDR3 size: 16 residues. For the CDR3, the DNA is TGTGCCTGGAGTACACCCAAGGACAGTTCAAGAAACAGTCAGTACTTC. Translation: CAWSTPKDSSRNSQYF.

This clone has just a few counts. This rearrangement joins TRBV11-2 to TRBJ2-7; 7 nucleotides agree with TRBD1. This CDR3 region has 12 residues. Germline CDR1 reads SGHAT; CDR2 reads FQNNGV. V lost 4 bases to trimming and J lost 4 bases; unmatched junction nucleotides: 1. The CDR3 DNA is TGTGCCAGCAGCTCACAGGGGTACGAGCAGTACTTC. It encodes CASSSQGYEQYF.

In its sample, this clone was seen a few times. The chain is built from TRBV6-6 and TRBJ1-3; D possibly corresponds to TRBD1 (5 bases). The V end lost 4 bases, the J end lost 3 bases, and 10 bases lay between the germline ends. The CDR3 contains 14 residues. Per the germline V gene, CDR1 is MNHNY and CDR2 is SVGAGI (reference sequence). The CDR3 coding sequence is TGTGCCAGCAGTTCACAGGATAGTGGAAACACCATATATTTT. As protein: CASSSQDSGNTIYF.

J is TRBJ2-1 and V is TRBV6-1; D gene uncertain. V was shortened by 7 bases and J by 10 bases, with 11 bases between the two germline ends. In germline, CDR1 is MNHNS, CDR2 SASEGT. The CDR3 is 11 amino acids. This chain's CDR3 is CASTQVWEQFF. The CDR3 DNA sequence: TGTGCCAGCACCCAGGTGTGGGAGCAGTTCTTC.

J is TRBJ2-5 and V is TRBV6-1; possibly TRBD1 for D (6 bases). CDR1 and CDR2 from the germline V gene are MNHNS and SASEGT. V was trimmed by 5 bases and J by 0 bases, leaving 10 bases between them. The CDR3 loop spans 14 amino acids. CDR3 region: CASSSRDNQETQYF. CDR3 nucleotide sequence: TGTGCCAGCAGTTCCCGGGACAACCAAGAGACCCAGTACTTC.

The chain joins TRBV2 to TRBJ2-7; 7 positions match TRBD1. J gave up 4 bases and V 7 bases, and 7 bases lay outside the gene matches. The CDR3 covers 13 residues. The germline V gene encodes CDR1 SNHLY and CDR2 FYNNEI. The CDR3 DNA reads TGTGCCAGCATGAGCGACAGGGCGTACGAGCAGTACTTC. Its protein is CASMSDRAYEQYF.

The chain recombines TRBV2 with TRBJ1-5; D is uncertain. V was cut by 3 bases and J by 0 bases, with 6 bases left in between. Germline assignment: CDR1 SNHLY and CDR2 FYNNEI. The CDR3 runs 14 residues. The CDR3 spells CASSEFGSNQPQHF. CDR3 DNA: TGTGCCAGCAGTGAGTTCGGTAGCAATCAGCCCCAGCATTTT.

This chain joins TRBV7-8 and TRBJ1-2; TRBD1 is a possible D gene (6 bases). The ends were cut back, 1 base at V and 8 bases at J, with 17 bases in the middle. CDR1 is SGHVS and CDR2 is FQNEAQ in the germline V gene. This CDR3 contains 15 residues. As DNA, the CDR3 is TGTGCCAGCAGCTTAGGGGGAGACAGGAGGCTGGGCTACACCTTC. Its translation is CASSLGGDRRLGYTF.

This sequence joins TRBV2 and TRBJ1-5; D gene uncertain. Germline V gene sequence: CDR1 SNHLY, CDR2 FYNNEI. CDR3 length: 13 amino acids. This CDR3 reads CAARDTGGQPQHF. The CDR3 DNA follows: TGTGCGGCCCGTGACACGGGAGGCCAGCCCCAGCATTTT.

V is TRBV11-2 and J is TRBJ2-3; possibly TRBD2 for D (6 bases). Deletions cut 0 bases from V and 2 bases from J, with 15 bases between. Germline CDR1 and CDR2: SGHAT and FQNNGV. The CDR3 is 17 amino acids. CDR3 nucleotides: TGTGCCAGCAGCTTAGATGGGCTAGCGCGAAACACAGATACGCAGTATTTT. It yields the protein CASSLDGLARNTDTQYF.

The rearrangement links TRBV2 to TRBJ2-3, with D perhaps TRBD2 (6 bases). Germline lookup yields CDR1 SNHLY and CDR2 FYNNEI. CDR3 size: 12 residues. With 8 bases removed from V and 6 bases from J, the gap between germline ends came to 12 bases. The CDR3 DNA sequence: TGTGCCAGCCGGGGGAGCGGGGATACGCAGTATTTT. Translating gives CASRGSGDTQYF.